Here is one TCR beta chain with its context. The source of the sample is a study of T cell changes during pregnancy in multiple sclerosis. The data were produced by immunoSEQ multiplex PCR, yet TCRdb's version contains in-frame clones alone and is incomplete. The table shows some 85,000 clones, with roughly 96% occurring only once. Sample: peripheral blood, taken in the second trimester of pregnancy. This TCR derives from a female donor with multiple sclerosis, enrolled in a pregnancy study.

The CDR3 sequence is CASSSRTSSYNEQFF. Written as DNA, the CDR3 is TGTGCCAGCAGTTCCCGGACTAGCAGCTACAATGAGCAGTTCTTC. The genes are TRBV11-2 and TRBJ2-1; 8 bases map to TRBD2. J gave up 3 bases and V 6 bases, and 7 bases lay outside the gene matches. The CDR3 has 15 residues. Germline lookup yields CDR1 SGHAT and CDR2 FQNNGV.